What follows is one T cell receptor beta chain and its context. Its antigen has not been determined. There are no base qualities to consult, and no much larger clone falls within one base. This specimen belongs to a study of T-cell reconstitution after alpha-beta-depleted transplantation in children (dated by TCRdb to 2015 to 2016). For the wider study: Using TCR repertoire profiling, the study quantitatively followed how T-cell immune reconstitution unfolded in children after TCRalphabeta/CD19-depleted allogeneic hematopoietic cell transplantation.

Library preparation employed PCR. Instrument used: Illumina HiSeq 2500. TCR libraries were prepared with molecular barcoding, using unique molecular identifiers to normalize TCRbeta repertoire quantification. TCRdb reprocessed the public reads (quality trimming at Q25 with fastp, clone calling with MiXCR) and kept in-frame beta chains. Every distinct CDR3 protein forms one entry, paired with its most common genes and DNA. The sample yields about 360,000 distinct CDR3 sequences; about an eighth were counted once. Clones ranked in the top ten supply around 4.5% of the sample. For CDR1 and CDR2, the germline V gene (reference sequence) lists SGHKS and YYEKEE. Trimming removed 4 bases from V and 5 bases from J, leaving 13 bases between the germline ends. Counted from cysteine to phenylalanine, this CDR3 has 14 amino acids. Of the read, only the CDR3 DNA is kept; its 42 bases are in frame from base 1.

Here the sequenced sample was PBMCs, taken from the stem cell graft. The chain employs TRBV5-5 and TRBJ2-1; the D gene is possibly TRBD1, with 6 bases matching. This clonotype was obtained from a human donor who donated a stem cell graft to a child with Fanconi anemia. The CDR3 region reads CASSPGQTHNEQFF. The nucleotide sequence is given as TGTGCCAGCAGCCCCGGACAGACCCACAATGAGCAGTTCTTC.